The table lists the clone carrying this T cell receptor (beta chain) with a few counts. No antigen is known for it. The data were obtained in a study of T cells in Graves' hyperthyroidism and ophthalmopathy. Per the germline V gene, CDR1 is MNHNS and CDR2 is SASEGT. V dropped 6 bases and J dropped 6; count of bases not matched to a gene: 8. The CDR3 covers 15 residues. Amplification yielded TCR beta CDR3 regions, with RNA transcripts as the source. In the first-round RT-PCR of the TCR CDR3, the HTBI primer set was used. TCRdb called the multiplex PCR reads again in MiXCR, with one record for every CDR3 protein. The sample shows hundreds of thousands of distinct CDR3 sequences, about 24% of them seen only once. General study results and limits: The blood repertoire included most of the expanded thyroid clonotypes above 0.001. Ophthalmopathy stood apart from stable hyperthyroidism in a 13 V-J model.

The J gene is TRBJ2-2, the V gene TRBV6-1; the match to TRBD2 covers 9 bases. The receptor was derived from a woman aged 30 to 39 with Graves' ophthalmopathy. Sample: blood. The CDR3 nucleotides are TGTGCCAGCAGCCTCGGGACTAGCTACCCCGGGGAGCTGTTTTTT. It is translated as CASSLGTSYPGELFF.